The source of this T cell receptor (beta chain) is a study of blood T cell repertoires in COVID-19. Study-wide background: Acute and convalescent COVID-19 samples came from the United States, Italy and Spain. T cells, B-cell-depleted T cells, or PBMCs supplied cDNA or gDNA.

Some clones are missing from TCRdb's copy, which holds only in-frame ones; the method was immunoSEQ multiplex PCR. The sample includes 300,000 to 350,000 clones, roughly 87% of them seen just once. Germline CDR1 is SGHTA and CDR2 is FQGNSA. The CDR3 sequence is 13 residues long. Trimming cost V 1 base and J 10 bases, with 8 bases left between them. This sequence was found in a woman in her twenties or thirties who had recovered from COVID-19. The source material was PBMCs or T cells enriched from blood (not recorded which). V and J are TRBV7-2 and TRBJ1-6; D gene unclear. The DNA for the CDR3 is TGTGCCAGCAGCTTAGTTGCGTTATCACCCCTCCACTTT. Its protein product is CASSLVALSPLHF. The variable domain in full, completed from reference TRBV7-2 and TRBJ1-6, reads GAGVSQSPSNKVTEKGKDVELRCDPISGHTALYWYRQSLGQGLEFLIYFQGNSAPDKSGLPSDRFSAERTGGSVSTLTIQRTQQEDSAVYLCASSLVALSPLHFGNGTRLTVT.